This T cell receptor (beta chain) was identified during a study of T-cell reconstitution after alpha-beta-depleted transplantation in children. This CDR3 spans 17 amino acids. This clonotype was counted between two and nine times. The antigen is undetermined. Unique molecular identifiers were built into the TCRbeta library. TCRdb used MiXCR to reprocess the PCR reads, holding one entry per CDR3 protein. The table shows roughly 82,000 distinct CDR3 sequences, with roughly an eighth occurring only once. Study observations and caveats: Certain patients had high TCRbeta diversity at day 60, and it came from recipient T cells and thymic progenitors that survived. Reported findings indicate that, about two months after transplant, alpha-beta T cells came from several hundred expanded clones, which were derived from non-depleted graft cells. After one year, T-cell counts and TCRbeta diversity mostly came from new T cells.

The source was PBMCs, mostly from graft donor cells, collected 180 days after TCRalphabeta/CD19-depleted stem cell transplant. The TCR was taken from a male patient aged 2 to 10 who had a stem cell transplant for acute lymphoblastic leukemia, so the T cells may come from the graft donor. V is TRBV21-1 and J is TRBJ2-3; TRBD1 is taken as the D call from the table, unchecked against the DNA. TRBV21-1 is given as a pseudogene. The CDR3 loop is CASSKTLRDRSADTQYF. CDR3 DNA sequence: TGTGCCAGCAGCAAAACTCTCCGGGACAGGAGCGCAGATACGCAGTATTTT.